Following are 18 T cell receptor beta chains from one sample sequenced in a study of cytomegalovirus exposure and HLA in healthy donors. Only in-frame clones appear in the TCRdb table, and some are missing; sequencing was by immunoSEQ multiplex PCR. Of 150,000 to 180,000 clones listed, around 88% are singletons. Sample: PBMCs. These receptors were collected from a man younger than 35 in good health and CMV-seropositive.

This clone has only one observation. The CDR3 region is CASSPNRGINEKLFF. The CDR3 bases are TGCGCCAGCAGCCCCAACAGGGGCATTAATGAAAAACTGTTTTTT. This chain connects TRBV4-3 to TRBJ1-4, with TRBD1 matching 7 bases. The junction had 6 bases not matched to a gene; V was cut back by 4 bases and J by 4 bases. The length of the CDR3 is 15 residues. CDR1 and CDR2 (germline): LGHNA, YSLEER.

The chain has TRBV27 and TRBJ1-1; D is unclear. V was pared by 5 bases and J by 1 base, with 5 bases between. Germline assignment: CDR1 MNHEY and CDR2 SMNVEV (reference sequence). This CDR3 has 12 residues. CDR3 loop: CASSLPNTEAFF. DNA of the CDR3: TGTGCCAGCAGTCTTCCGAACACTGAAGCTTTCTTT.

This clone was picked up a small number of times. The chain recombines TRBV18 with TRBJ2-2; 8 positions match TRBD2. V shed 2 bases and J 2 bases; nucleotides not matched to a gene: 1. The V gene's germline CDR1 is KGHSH and CDR2 LQKENI. The CDR3 contains 15 residues. Written as DNA, the CDR3 is TGTGCCAGCTCACCAACTAGCGGAAACACCGGGGAGCTGTTTTTT. Encoded protein: CASSPTSGNTGELFF.

This clone showed up just once. The chain is built from TRBV4-3 and TRBJ2-1, with TRBD1 identical over 10 bases. CDR1 LGHNA and CDR2 YSLEER come from the germline V gene. Trimming cost V 4 bases and J 8 bases; bases outside gene matches: 5. The CDR3 is 14 residues long. The CDR3 here is CASSPRDRGHEQFF. The DNA of the CDR3 is TGCGCCAGCAGCCCCCGGGACAGGGGACATGAGCAGTTCTTC.

V and J are TRBV4-3 and TRBJ1-3; TRBD1 might be the D (6 bases). V shed 0 bases and J shed 8 bases, with 14 bases lying between them. Germline loops: CDR1 LGHNA, CDR2 YSLEER. The CDR3 runs 15 residues. The CDR3 loop is CASSQELGAWYTIYF. The CDR3 bases are TGCGCCAGCAGCCAAGAGCTGGGGGCTTGGTACACCATATATTTT.

The chain is built from TRBV4-3 and TRBJ1-1; TRBD1 matches at 9 bases. V dropped 1 base and J dropped 4; count of bases not matched to a gene: 4. CDR1 is LGHNA and CDR2 is YSLEER in the germline V gene. The CDR3 extends over 15 amino acids. CDR3 nucleotide sequence: TGCGCCAGCAGCCAAGTGGACAGGGGTACCACTGAAGCTTTCTTT. Amino acid sequence: CASSQVDRGTTEAFF.

This clone has just one count. The chain uses TRBV30 and TRBJ2-7; TRBD2 aligns across 10 bases. J gave up 6 bases and V 3 bases, and 8 bases lay outside the gene matches. CDR1 and CDR2 from the germline V gene are GTSNPN and SVGIG (reference sequence). CDR3 length: 14 amino acids. CDR3 in amino acids: CAWRRAAGGFEQYF. CDR3 nucleotides: TGTGCCTGGAGGCGGGCAGCGGGAGGGTTCGAGCAGTACTTC.

This clone showed up just a few times. This chain uses TRBV14 with TRBJ2-5; 7 positions match TRBD2. Trimming at V came to 2 bases and at J to 5 bases, leaving 8 bases not matched to a gene. Germline CDR1 SGHDN, CDR2 FVKESK. This CDR3 has 15 amino acids. Written as DNA, the CDR3 is TGTGCCAGCAGCCAATTCCGACTAGCTCGGGAGACCCAGTACTTC. It codes for CASSQFRLARETQYF. The full variable domain, in which reference TRBV14 and TRBJ2-5 provide the parts outside the CDR3, is EAGVTQFPSHSVIEKGQTVTLRCDPISGHDNLYWYRRVMGKEIKFLLHFVKESKQDESGMPNNRFLAERTGGTYSTLKVQPAELEDSGVYFCASSQFRLARETQYFGPGTRLLVL.

V is TRBV4-2 and J is TRBJ2-6; 9 positions agree with TRBD2. Germline assignment: CDR1 LGHNA and CDR2 YNFKEQ. The length of the CDR3 is 17 residues. The junction had 5 bases not matched to a gene; V was cut back by 1 base and J by 4 bases. CDR3 sequence (DNA): TGTGCCAGCAGCCAAGCCCCTAGCGGGACCGGGGCCAACGTCCTGACTTTC. This codes for CASSQAPSGTGANVLTF.

This clone has a single count. V gene TRBV7-2 combines with J gene TRBJ1-2, with 7 bases lining up with TRBD1. CDR3 length equals 14 residues. V shed 4 bases, J shed 7 bases, and the junction held 9 bases outside the gene matches. CDR1 is SGHTA and CDR2 is FQGNSA in the germline V gene. This CDR3 is CASSSTGASGGYTF. CDR3 nucleotide sequence: TGTGCCAGCAGCTCCACAGGGGCTTCGGGTGGCTACACCTTC. Full variable domain (remainder filled in from reference TRBV7-2 and TRBJ1-2): GAGVSQSPSNKVTEKGKDVELRCDPISGHTALYWYRQSLGQGLEFLIYFQGNSAPDKSGLPSDRFSAERTGGSVSTLTIQRTQQEDSAVYLCASSSTGASGGYTFGSGTRLTVV.

The chain couples TRBV7-2 to TRBJ2-1; 10 bases match TRBD1. CDR1 is SGHTA and CDR2 is FQGNSA in the germline V gene. After removal of 4 bases from V and 6 bases from J, the junction contained 12 bases not matched to a gene. The CDR3 is 17 residues long. CDR3 sequence reads: CASSYRGGTGAPNEQFF. The CDR3 DNA is TGTGCCAGCAGCTACCGGGGGGGGACAGGGGCACCCAATGAGCAGTTCTTC.

The chain combines TRBV5-1 with TRBJ1-1; possible D gene TRBD1, 6 bases. The CDR3 length is 14 residues. V was cut by 7 bases and J by 0 bases, with 13 bases left in between. The germline CDR1 and CDR2 sequences are SGHRS and YFSETQ. CDR3 nucleotides: TGCGCCAGCTGTCGACAGGACTTGAACACTGAAGCTTTCTTT. Translation gives CASCRQDLNTEAFF.

This rearrangement joins TRBV6-5 to TRBJ2-6; 9 bases fit TRBD1. The CDR3 covers 15 residues. Germline V gene sequence: CDR1 MNHEY, CDR2 SVGAGI. The trim removed 10 bases at V and 2 bases at J, leaving 6 bases unmatched. The CDR3 region has the DNA TGTGCCACCTTACAGGGGGCGGCTGGGGCCAACGTCCTGACTTTC. Translation: CATLQGAAGANVLTF.

The rearrangement links TRBV7-3 to TRBJ2-4; a weak D match, TRBD1 (5 bases). CDR3 length: 19 amino acids. Germline CDR1 is SGHTA and CDR2 is FQGTGA. Trimming stripped 1 base from V and 0 bases from J, with 19 bases between. CDR3 sequence (DNA): TGTGCCAGCAGCTTAAGTGATCCCCGGACATTCCTAGCCAAAAACATTCAGTACTTC. Its translation: CASSLSDPRTFLAKNIQYF.

The V call is TRBV2, the J call TRBJ2-7; TRBD1 agrees at 8 bases. CDR1 is SNHLY, CDR2 FYNNEI, per germline. V lost 7 bases and J lost 6; bases outside the gene matches: 17. This CDR3 has 16 amino acids. The CDR3 sequence is CASIPPSQGAPGEQYF. Here the CDR3 DNA reads TGTGCCAGCATCCCCCCCAGCCAGGGGGCGCCAGGCGAGCAGTACTTC. The variable domain in full, completed from reference TRBV2 and TRBJ2-7, reads EPEVTQTPSHQVTQMGQEVILRCVPISNHLYFYWYRQILGQKVEFLVSFYNNEISEKSEIFDDQFSVERPDGSNFTLKIRSTKLEDSAMYFCASIPPSQGAPGEQYFGPGTRLTVT.

J is TRBJ2-5 and V is TRBV7-9; D unresolved. V lost 11 bases and J lost 5, with 27 bases in between. Germline V CDR1 and CDR2: SEHNR, FQNEAQ (reference sequence). This CDR3 has 16 amino acids. CDR3 in DNA: TGTGCCGGGCCCCCGGTCGGTTCTCCCCCTGGGGAGACCCAGTACTTC. The encoded protein is CAGPPVGSPPGETQYF.

V and J are TRBV6-5 and TRBJ2-7; perhaps TRBD2 as D (5 bases). The germline CDR1 and CDR2 sequences are MNHEY and SVGAGI. Trimming removed 0 bases at V and 2 bases at J, with 11 bases between. This CDR3 comprises 15 residues. The CDR3 protein is CASSYSSGITYEQYF. CDR3 DNA: TGTGCCAGCAGTTACTCGTCGGGGATTACCTACGAGCAGTACTTC.

This sequence joins TRBV7-2 and TRBJ1-2; 7 bases are a match to TRBD1. CDR1 SGHTA and CDR2 FQGNSA come from the germline V gene. CDR3 size: 13 residues. J was trimmed by 7 bases and V by 1 base; bases with no gene match: 3. The CDR3 DNA sequence: TGTGCCAGCAGCTTAGGACAGGGCGGTGGCTACACCTTC. Protein product: CASSLGQGGGYTF. The full variable domain, rest sourced from reference TRBV7-2 and TRBJ1-2, is GAGVSQSPSNKVTEKGKDVELRCDPISGHTALYWYRQSLGQGLEFLIYFQGNSAPDKSGLPSDRFSAERTGGSVSTLTIQRTQQEDSAVYLCASSLGQGGGYTFGSGTRLTVV.